Listed here are 7 T cell receptor beta chains from one sample, sequenced in a study of blood T cell repertoires in COVID-19. Using immunoSEQ multiplex PCR, the repertoire was profiled, and TCRdb retains in-frame clones only, with some absent. The sample includes some 83,000 clones, 81% of them seen just once. The specimen was peripheral blood. All receptors derive from an elderly man with acute or convalescent COVID-19.

The CDR3 sequence is CASSPGTSSTDTQYF. CDR3 DNA: TGTGCCAGCAGTCCCGGGACTTCTAGCACAGATACGCAGTATTTT. The J gene is TRBJ2-3, the V gene TRBV2; TRBD2 is a possible D gene (6 bases). CDR3 size: 15 residues. V was clipped by 5 bases and J by 0 bases, with 12 bases between them. In germline, CDR1 is SNHLY, CDR2 FYNNEI.

A word on this clone: Other DNA sequences in the sample encode the same CDR3. This chain uses TRBV5-4 with TRBJ2-1; 9 bases match TRBD2. Germline CDR1 and CDR2: SGHNT and YYREEE (reference sequence). V lost 0 bases and J lost 4; bases outside the gene matches: 2. The CDR3 runs 15 residues. The CDR3 region is CASSLGAGGYNEQFF. CDR3 nucleotides: TGTGCCAGCAGCTTGGGAGCGGGAGGTTACAATGAGCAGTTCTTC.

This clone turned up a few times. J is TRBJ2-1 and V is TRBV7-6; TRBD2 might be the D (5 bases). Per the germline V gene, CDR1 is SGHVS and CDR2 is FNYEAQ. The CDR3 has 16 residues. The V end was cut by 5 bases, the J end by 0 bases, with 14 bases between. CDR3 protein: CASSLRSAASYNEQFF. In nucleotides, the CDR3 is TGTGCCAGCAGCCTCCGGTCAGCGGCCTCCTACAATGAGCAGTTCTTC.

The chain uses TRBV7-3 and TRBJ2-2, with 16 bases that match TRBD2. Trimming cost V 10 bases and J 6 bases; bases outside gene matches: 5. The CDR3 totals 15 residues. Germline V gene data show CDR1 as SGHTA and CDR2 as FQGTGA. The CDR3 sequence: CATGLAGGVAGELFF. CDR3 nucleotide sequence: TGTGCCACGGGACTAGCGGGAGGGGTTGCCGGGGAGCTGTTTTTT. The variable domain in full, completed from reference TRBV7-3 and TRBJ2-2, reads GAGVSQTPSNKVTEKGKYVELRCDPISGHTALYWYRQSLGQGPEFLIYFQGTGAADDSGLPNDRFFAVRPEGSVSTLKIQRTERGDSAVYLCATGLAGGVAGELFFGEGSRLTVL.

The rearrangement uses TRBV19 and TRBJ1-4; D is undetermined. Germline lookup yields CDR1 LNHDA and CDR2 SQIVND (reference sequence). V was shortened by 9 bases and J by 13 bases, with 18 bases between the two germline ends. This CDR3 region has 12 residues. CDR3 in DNA: TGTGCCAGCTTGCGAGCAGGCTCTGGACTGTTTTTT. Amino acid sequence: CASLRAGSGLFF.

The chain employs TRBV7-3 and TRBJ2-3; possibly TRBD2 for D (6 bases). This CDR3 region has 12 residues. Trimming left V 5 bases short and J 6 bases short, with 9 bases between. Per the germline V gene, CDR1 is SGHTA and CDR2 is FQGTGA. The CDR3, as DNA: TGTGCCAGCAGCCCTGGGGGGGATACGCAGTATTTT. It translates to CASSPGGDTQYF. Full variable domain (outside the CDR3, taken from reference TRBV7-3 and TRBJ2-3): GAGVSQTPSNKVTEKGKYVELRCDPISGHTALYWYRQSLGQGPEFLIYFQGTGAADDSGLPNDRFFAVRPEGSVSTLKIQRTERGDSAVYLCASSPGGDTQYFGPGTRLTVL.

This chain uses TRBV27 with TRBJ2-1, with 16 bases lining up with TRBD2. The CDR3 sequence is 19 residues long. CDR1 and CDR2 (germline): MNHEY, SMNVEV (reference sequence). J was trimmed by 3 bases and V by 5 bases; bases with no gene match: 10. The CDR3 loop reads CASSPNKGLAGGIYNEQFF. The CDR3 DNA reads TGTGCCAGCAGTCCAAATAAGGGACTAGCGGGAGGGATCTACAATGAGCAGTTCTTC.